The present T cell receptor beta chain was sequenced within a study of beta chain features in type 1 diabetes. Of note for this clone: What it binds is not known.

Overall study results and limits: Highly expressing activated T cells could be over-counted with a cDNA template.

V was cut by 2 bases and J by 5 bases, with 10 bases left in between. There are 14 residues in the CDR3. The V gene's germline CDR1 is SGHRS and CDR2 YFSETQ. The authors reverse transcribed all of the isolated RNA, so sequencing captured expressed TCRB transcripts. The table came from immunoSEQ multiplex PCR; TCRdb's copy has only in-frame clones and leaves some out. The sample has some 360,000 clones, around a fifth seen once. The rearrangement links TRBV5-1 to TRBJ2-2, with D tentatively TRBD1 (5 bases). The sequence derives from a woman between 18 and 29 years old in good health. Material: naive CD4+ T cells from blood. CDR3: CASSLGVGTGELFF. For the CDR3, the DNA is TGCGCCAGCAGCTTAGGGGTCGGGACCGGGGAGCTGTTTTTT. Supplemented by reference TRBV5-1 and TRBJ2-2, the full variable domain reads KAGVTQTPRYLIKTRGQQVTLSCSPISGHRSVSWYQQTPGQGLQFLFEYFSETQRNKGNFPGRFSGRQFSNSRSEMNVSTLELGDSALYLCASSLGVGTGELFFGEGSRLTVL.